This T cell receptor (beta chain) appears in the sequencing data of a study of blood T cell repertoires in COVID-19. About the research overall: T cells, B-cell-depleted T cells, or PBMCs supplied cDNA or gDNA.

The germline V and J ends were trimmed by 3 bases and 5 bases, with 5 bases remaining between them. Germline CDR1 reads LNHDA; CDR2 reads SQIVND (reference sequence). The CDR3 contains 12 residues. In the authors' workflow: Nucleated cell number was recorded as an estimate derived from reference gene primer amplification. Clones were sequenced by immunoSEQ multiplex PCR, and TCRdb holds only the in-frame ones, with some missing. The D gene and trimming were derived from the DNA, and the V and J assignments and clone size from that table. The data contain some 270,000 clones, around nine tenths of them singletons.

This rearrangement joins TRBV19 to TRBJ1-5; D remains unclear. This TCR was sampled from a woman aged 55 to 70 who had recovered from COVID-19. Sequenced: peripheral blood. For the CDR3, the DNA is TGTGCCAGTAGTATTTCGGATCAGCCCCAGCATTTT. Its protein product is CASSISDQPQHF.